The 8 T cell receptor beta chains given below trace back to one sample, sequenced in a study of identical twins. TCRdb re-derived calls from the 5' RACE reads in MiXCR, one entry per CDR3 protein. The sample consists of some 1,600,000 distinct CDR3 sequences, about 32% of them appearing once. The sequenced sample was cord blood. Receptors originate from a newborn girl in good health.

This clonotype was seen a few times. V and J are TRBV5-1 and TRBJ2-3, with TRBD2 matching over 7 bases. The CDR3 runs to 14 residues. With V trimmed by 2 bases and J by 5 bases, 5 bases remained unmatched. CDR1 is SGHRS, CDR2 YFSETQ, per germline. CDR3 nucleotide sequence: TGCGCCAGCAGCTTCTATGAGCGGGGAGATACGCAGTATTTT. This translates into CASSFYERGDTQYF.

This clonotype occurred a few times. The rearrangement uses TRBV20-1 and TRBJ2-7; 9 positions agree with TRBD1. With V trimmed by 5 bases and J by 3 bases, 8 bases remained unmatched. The CDR3 has 14 amino acids. Per the germline V gene, CDR1 is DFQATT and CDR2 is SNEGSKA (reference sequence). Written as DNA, the CDR3 is TGCAGTGCTGATCGGACAGGGGAGGTCTACGAGCAGTACTTC. Translated, it gives CSADRTGEVYEQYF.

This CDR3 is CATAQGMNTEAFF. Here the CDR3 DNA reads TGTGCCACCGCACAGGGCATGAACACTGAAGCTTTCTTT. The chain couples TRBV12-3 or TRBV12-4 to TRBJ1-1; D possibly corresponds to TRBD1 (6 bases). With 10 bases removed from V and 0 bases from J, the gap between germline ends came to 12 bases. The CDR3 extends over 13 amino acids.

This clonotype was seen only a few times. V gene TRBV5-1 combines with J gene TRBJ1-6; D may be TRBD1 (5 bases). V lost 0 bases to trimming and J lost 10 bases, with 11 bases between them. Germline assignment: CDR1 SGHRS and CDR2 YFSETQ. CDR3 size: 14 residues. CDR3 nucleotide sequence: TGCGCCAGCAGCTTGGTGGCAGGGACGTCACCCCTCCACTTT. Protein product: CASSLVAGTSPLHF.

This clonotype has more than one count but fewer than ten. V and J are TRBV20-1 and TRBJ1-5, with a tentative D call TRBD1 (5 bases). Germline V gene lookup returns CDR1 DFQATT and CDR2 SNEGSKA (reference sequence). V gave up 3 bases and J gave up 3 bases, with 12 bases separating them. This CDR3 comprises 14 residues. Written as DNA, the CDR3 is TGCAGTGCTAGTTGGGGGAATACCAATCAGCCCCAGCATTTT. Protein: CSASWGNTNQPQHF.

This chain uses TRBV29-1 with TRBJ2-1; TRBD1 matches at 7 bases. CDR3 size: 14 residues. The V segment lost 0 bases and the J segment 6 bases; nucleotides outside the gene matches: 5. Germline V gene lookup returns CDR1 SQVTM and CDR2 ANQGSEA. CDR3 loop: CSVEEGAGGNEQFF. The CDR3 DNA is TGCAGCGTTGAAGAAGGGGCAGGGGGCAATGAGCAGTTCTTC.

V usage is TRBV18 and J usage is TRBJ2-5, with a tentative D call TRBD1 (6 bases). This CDR3 comprises 15 residues. The ends were cut back, 3 bases at V and 0 bases at J, with 11 bases in the middle. CDR1 KGHSH and CDR2 LQKENI come from the germline V gene. The CDR3 DNA sequence: TGTGCCAGCTCACCCTTCGACAGGTACCAAGAGACCCAGTACTTC. As protein: CASSPFDRYQETQYF.

This clonotype was counted between two and nine times. V usage is TRBV24-1 and J usage is TRBJ2-4, with TRBD1 as a possible D gene (6 bases). Germline lookup yields CDR1 KGHDR and CDR2 SFDVKD. V was cut by 4 bases and J by 0 bases, with 27 bases left in between. CDR3 length equals 21 residues. CDR3 amino acids: CATSDQRRVRDTHLAKNIQYF. The CDR3 DNA sequence: TGTGCCACCAGTGACCAAAGAAGAGTCCGGGACACTCATTTAGCCAAAAACATTCAGTACTTC.